A single sample gave rise to the 19 T cell receptor beta chains below, sequenced in a study of OX40 agonist ivuxolimab in advanced cancers. TCRdb's copy holds only in-frame clones and misses some; the assay was immunoSEQ multiplex PCR. The data hold about 33,000 clones, with roughly 83% observed a single time. The input for sequencing was CD4+ or CD8+ T cells sorted from blood, taken in a trial of the OX40 agonist ivuxolimab. These receptors all come from an adult with an advanced solid tumor such as melanoma, head and neck, liver or kidney cancer.

The chain links TRBV7-9 to TRBJ2-5; D is perhaps TRBD1 (7 bases). V lost 3 bases, J lost 2 bases, and 16 bases lay in between. CDR3 length: 16 residues. From germline, CDR1 is SEHNR and CDR2 FQNEAQ (reference sequence). In DNA form, the CDR3 reads TGTGCCAGCAGCTTCCCAGGGGGAGGTCTTCAAGAGACCCAGTACTTC. It codes for CASSFPGGGLQETQYF.

The V gene is TRBV6-6, the J gene TRBJ1-1; no clear D. There are 12 residues in the CDR3. The ends were cut back, 7 bases at V and 4 bases at J, with 10 bases in the middle. CDR1 and CDR2 from the germline V gene are MNHNY and SVGAGI (reference sequence). The CDR3 sequence is CASTQGSTEAFF. CDR3 sequence (DNA): TGTGCCAGCACCCAAGGAAGCACTGAAGCTTTCTTT.

CDR3: CASSQEQGESYEQYF. DNA for the CDR3: TGCGCCAGCAGCCAAGAACAGGGGGAATCCTACGAGCAGTACTTC. V is TRBV4-3 and J is TRBJ2-7; TRBD1 agrees at 8 bases. This CDR3 has 15 amino acids. Trimming removed 0 bases from V and 1 base from J; junction bases left unmatched: 2. Looked up from germline, CDR1 is LGHNA and CDR2 is YSLEER.

The CDR3 here is CASSGGYTDTQYF. Written as DNA, the CDR3 is TGTGCCAGCAGCGGGGGGTACACAGATACGCAGTATTTT. This chain uses TRBV11-2 with TRBJ2-3; a weak D match, TRBD2 (6 bases). The CDR3 has 13 amino acids. Germline V gives CDR1 SGHAT, CDR2 FQNNGV. With 5 bases removed from V and 2 bases from J, the gap between germline ends came to 8 bases.

The chain recombines TRBV27 with TRBJ2-6, with a tentative D call TRBD1 (5 bases). Trimming took 6 bases from V and 0 from J, leaving 12 bases between them. CDR3 length equals 16 residues. Germline values: CDR1 MNHEY, CDR2 SMNVEV (reference sequence). CDR3 protein: CASSQTQGSGANVLTF. CDR3 coding DNA: TGTGCCAGCAGCCAAACTCAGGGCTCTGGGGCCAACGTCCTGACTTTC.

This clone was picked up one time. The chain combines TRBV10-1 with TRBJ1-4, with 8 bases lining up with TRBD1. Germline V gives CDR1 WNHNN, CDR2 SYGVQD (reference sequence). V dropped 4 bases and J dropped 8; count of bases not matched to a gene: 9. This CDR3 is built from 15 residues. CDR3 coding DNA: TGCGCCAGCAGTGGTGGACAGGGCAGTGAAGAAAAACTGTTTTTT. Translating gives CASSGGQGSEEKLFF.

In its sample, this clone was seen once. The chain carries TRBV4-1 and TRBJ1-1; D is unresolved. V was clipped by 4 bases and J by 5 bases, with 14 bases between them. The germline CDR1 and CDR2 sequences are MGHRA and YSYEKL. The CDR3 has 14 amino acids. The CDR3 reads CASSPMVSGTEAFF. CDR3 nucleotide sequence: TGCGCCAGCAGCCCAATGGTTTCGGGGACTGAAGCTTTCTTT.

This clone has just a few counts. The rearrangement links TRBV19 to TRBJ2-2, with 8 bases lining up with TRBD1. Germline V gene sequence: CDR1 LNHDA, CDR2 SQIVND (reference sequence). This CDR3 is 15 amino acids long. The V segment lost 5 bases and the J segment 3 bases; nucleotides outside the gene matches: 5. CDR3 nucleotides: TGTGCCAGTAGTGAGGACAGGGTCTACACCGGGGAGCTGTTTTTT. This translates into CASSEDRVYTGELFF.

This chain joins TRBV5-6 and TRBJ1-6; no clear D. The length of the CDR3 is 14 residues. Germline V gene lookup returns CDR1 SGHDT and CDR2 YYEEEE. The ends were cut back, 4 bases at V and 3 bases at J, with 8 bases in the middle. Here the CDR3 DNA reads TGTGCCAGCAGCCCGGGAGACTATAATTCACCCCTCCACTTT. Protein sequence: CASSPGDYNSPLHF.

As for this clone: This CDR3 is also generated by other DNA sequences in the sample. This sequence joins TRBV30 and TRBJ2-3; D is undetermined. V was shortened by 0 bases and J by 2 bases, with 3 bases between the two germline ends. The V gene's germline CDR1 is GTSNPN and CDR2 SVGIG (reference sequence). CDR3 length: 12 residues. The CDR3 nucleotides are TGTGCCTGGAGTGTCGCCACAGATACGCAGTATTTT. Its translation: CAWSVATDTQYF.

The gene calls are TRBV6-5 and TRBJ1-1; no clear D gene. The germline V gene encodes CDR1 MNHEY and CDR2 SVGAGI. V lost 4 bases and J 1 base, leaving 7 bases between the germline ends. The CDR3 has 13 amino acids. This chain's CDR3 is CASSWRQNTEAFF. CDR3 nucleotide sequence: TGTGCCAGCAGTTGGAGGCAGAACACTGAAGCTTTCTTT.

This rearrangement joins TRBV7-6 to TRBJ1-2, with D possibly being TRBD1 (5 bases). This CDR3 region has 12 residues. Germline CDR1 reads SGHVS; CDR2 reads FNYEAQ. V gave up 5 bases and J gave up 7 bases, with 11 bases separating them. The chain's CDR3 is CASSGGGSGYTF. CDR3 DNA sequence: TGTGCCAGCAGCGGGGGAGGTTCTGGCTACACCTTC.

The chain is built from TRBV4-1 and TRBJ1-4; D remains unclear. The CDR3 covers 13 residues. CDR1 MGHRA and CDR2 YSYEKL come from the germline V gene. Trimming left V 1 base short and J 8 bases short, with 8 bases between. CDR3 DNA: TGCGCCAGCAGCCAAGCGTCAGTGGAAAAACTGTTTTTT. It codes for CASSQASVEKLFF.

Only one count was recorded for this clone. The chain recombines TRBV7-2 with TRBJ1-2; D is unclear. In germline, CDR1 is SGHTA, CDR2 FQGNSA. The V end lost 5 bases, the J end lost 5 bases, and 12 bases lay between the germline ends. The CDR3 has 13 residues. CDR3 nucleotides: TGTGCCAGCAGCAAAGGACTGGCGTATGGCTACACCTTC. It specifies CASSKGLAYGYTF.

The rearrangement uses TRBV28 and TRBJ2-3, with D possibly matching TRBD2 (5 bases). The CDR3 runs to 14 residues. V was pared by 5 bases and J by 0 bases, with 9 bases between. Germline assignment: CDR1 MDHEN and CDR2 SYDVKM. Here the CDR3 DNA reads TGTGCCAGCAGTCTCACGGGGAGCACAGATACGCAGTATTTT. Translated, it gives CASSLTGSTDTQYF.

The gene calls are TRBV27 and TRBJ2-3; 11 bases agree with TRBD2. Trimming at V came to 7 bases and at J to 2 bases, leaving 17 bases not matched to a gene. This CDR3 spans 19 amino acids. From germline, CDR1 is MNHEY and CDR2 SMNVEV (reference sequence). The CDR3 sequence: CASTTHPQGLADPTDTQYF. CDR3 nucleotides: TGTGCCAGCACTACTCACCCCCAGGGACTAGCGGATCCCACAGATACGCAGTATTTT.

CDR3 sequence (DNA): TGTGCCTGGGCCTCGACAGGTTCGCGGATTTCACCCCTCCACTTT. Translating gives CAWASTGSRISPLHF. This sequence joins TRBV30 and TRBJ1-6; the D gene is possibly TRBD1 (6 bases). The germline V and J ends were trimmed by 5 bases and 9 bases, with 20 bases remaining between them. CDR3 length: 15 amino acids. Germline lookup yields CDR1 GTSNPN and CDR2 SVGIG (reference sequence). The full variable domain, rest sourced from reference TRBV30 and TRBJ1-6, is SQTIHQWPATLVQPVGSPLSLECTVEGTSNPNLYWYRQAAGRGLQLLFYSVGIGQISSEVPQNLSASRPQDRQFILSSKKLLLSDSGFYLCAWASTGSRISPLHFGNGTRLTVT.

The chain employs TRBV6-5 and TRBJ1-3; no reliable D call. Deletions cut 0 bases from V and 0 bases from J, with 6 bases between. CDR1 and CDR2 (germline): MNHEY, SVGAGI. The CDR3 loop spans 15 amino acids. This CDR3 is CASSYSSYSGNTIYF. The CDR3 DNA reads as TGTGCCAGCAGTTACTCCTCCTACTCTGGAAACACCATATATTTT.

The V call is TRBV19, the J call TRBJ2-1; D is unclear. Germline V CDR1 and CDR2: LNHDA, SQIVND (reference sequence). The CDR3 totals 15 residues. V lost 10 bases and J lost 0, with 16 bases in between. This chain's CDR3 is CATQPFRASYNEQFF. The CDR3 DNA is TGTGCCACCCAGCCTTTTCGGGCCTCCTACAATGAGCAGTTCTTC.